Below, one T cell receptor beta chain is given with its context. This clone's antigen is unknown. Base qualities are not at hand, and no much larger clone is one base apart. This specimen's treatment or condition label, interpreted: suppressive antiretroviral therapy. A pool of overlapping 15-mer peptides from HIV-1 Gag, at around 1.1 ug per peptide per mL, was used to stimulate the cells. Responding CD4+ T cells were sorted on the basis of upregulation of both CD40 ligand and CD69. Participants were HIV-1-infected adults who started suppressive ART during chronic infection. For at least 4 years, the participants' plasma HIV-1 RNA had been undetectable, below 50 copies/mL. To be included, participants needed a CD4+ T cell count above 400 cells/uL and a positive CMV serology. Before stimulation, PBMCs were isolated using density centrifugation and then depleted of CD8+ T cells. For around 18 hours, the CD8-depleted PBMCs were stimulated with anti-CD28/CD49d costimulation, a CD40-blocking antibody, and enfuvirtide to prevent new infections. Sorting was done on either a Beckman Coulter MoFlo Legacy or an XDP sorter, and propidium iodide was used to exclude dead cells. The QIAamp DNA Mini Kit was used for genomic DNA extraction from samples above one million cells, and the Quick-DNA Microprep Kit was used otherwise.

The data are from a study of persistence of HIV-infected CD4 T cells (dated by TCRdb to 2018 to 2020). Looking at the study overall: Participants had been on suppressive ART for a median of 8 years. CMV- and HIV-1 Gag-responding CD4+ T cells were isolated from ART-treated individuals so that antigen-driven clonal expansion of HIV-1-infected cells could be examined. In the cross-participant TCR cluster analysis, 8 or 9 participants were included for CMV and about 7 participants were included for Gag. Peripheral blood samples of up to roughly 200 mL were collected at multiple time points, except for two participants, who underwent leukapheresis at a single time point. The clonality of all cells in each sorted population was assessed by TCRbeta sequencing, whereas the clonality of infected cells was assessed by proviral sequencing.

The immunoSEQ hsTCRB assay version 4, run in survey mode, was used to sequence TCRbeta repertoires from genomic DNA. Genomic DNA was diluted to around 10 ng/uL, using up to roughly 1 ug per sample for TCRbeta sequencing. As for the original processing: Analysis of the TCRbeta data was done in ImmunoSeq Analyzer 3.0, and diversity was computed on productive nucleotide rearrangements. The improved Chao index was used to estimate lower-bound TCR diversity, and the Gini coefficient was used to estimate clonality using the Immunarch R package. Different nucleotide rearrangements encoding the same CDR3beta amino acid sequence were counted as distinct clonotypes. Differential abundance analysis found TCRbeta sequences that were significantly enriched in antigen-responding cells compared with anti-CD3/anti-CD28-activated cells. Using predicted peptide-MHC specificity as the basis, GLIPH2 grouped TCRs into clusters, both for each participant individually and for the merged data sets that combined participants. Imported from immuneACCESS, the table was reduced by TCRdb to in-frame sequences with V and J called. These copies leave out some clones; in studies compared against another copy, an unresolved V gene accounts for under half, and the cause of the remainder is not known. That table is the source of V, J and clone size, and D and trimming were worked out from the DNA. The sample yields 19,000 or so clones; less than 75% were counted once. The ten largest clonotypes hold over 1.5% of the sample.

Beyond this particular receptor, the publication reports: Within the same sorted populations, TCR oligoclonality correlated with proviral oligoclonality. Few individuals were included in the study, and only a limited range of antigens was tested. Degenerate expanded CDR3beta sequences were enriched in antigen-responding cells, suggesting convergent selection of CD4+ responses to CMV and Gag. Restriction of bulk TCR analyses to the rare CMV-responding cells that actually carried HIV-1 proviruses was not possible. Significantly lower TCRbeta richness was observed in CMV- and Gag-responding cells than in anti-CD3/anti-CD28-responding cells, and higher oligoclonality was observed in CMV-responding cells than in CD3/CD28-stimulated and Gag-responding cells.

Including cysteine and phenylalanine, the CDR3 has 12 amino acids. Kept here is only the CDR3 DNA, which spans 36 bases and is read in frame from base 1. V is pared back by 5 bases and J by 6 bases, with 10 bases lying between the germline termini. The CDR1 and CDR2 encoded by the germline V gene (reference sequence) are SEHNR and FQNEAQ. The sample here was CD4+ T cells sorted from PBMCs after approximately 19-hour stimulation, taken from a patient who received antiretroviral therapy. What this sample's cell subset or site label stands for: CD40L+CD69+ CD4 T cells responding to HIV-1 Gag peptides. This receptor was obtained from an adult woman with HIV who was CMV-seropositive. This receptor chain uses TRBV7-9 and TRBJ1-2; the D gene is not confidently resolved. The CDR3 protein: CASSNVVDGYTF. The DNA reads TGTGCCAGCAGCAATGTCGTGGATGGCTACACCTTC. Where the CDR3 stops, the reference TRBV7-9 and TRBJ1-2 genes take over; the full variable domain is DTGVSQNPRHKITKRGQNVTFRCDPISEHNRLYWYRQTLGQGPEFLTYFQNEAQLEKSRLLSDRFSAERPKGSFSTLEIQRTEQGDSAMYLCASSNVVDGYTFGSGTRLTVV.